This T cell receptor beta chain was obtained from a study of response to subunit inactivated influenza vaccine. A few counts support this clonotype. Its antigen is still unknown. Findings and limits, study-wide: The authors offered the suggestion that each seasonal influenza vaccination recruits few new T cells.

TCRdb re-analysed the RT-PCR reads in MiXCR, keeping a single row per CDR3 protein. The sample holds 500,000 to 550,000 distinct CDR3 sequences, around 8% seen once. CDR1 and CDR2 from the germline V gene are LNHNV and YYDKDF (reference sequence). With 1 base removed from V and 6 bases from J, the gap between germline ends came to 15 bases. The CDR3 sequence is 16 residues long. The chain has TRBV15 and TRBJ2-2, with D tentatively TRBD2 (6 bases). This TCR was recovered from a man between 50 and 75 years old who received an inactivated influenza vaccine. The material sequenced was PBMCs from blood, taken roughly 24 months after vaccination. Here the CDR3 reads CATSRVGGVISGELFF. CDR3 bases: TGTGCCACCAGCAGAGTTGGAGGGGTCATTTCCGGGGAGCTGTTTTTT.